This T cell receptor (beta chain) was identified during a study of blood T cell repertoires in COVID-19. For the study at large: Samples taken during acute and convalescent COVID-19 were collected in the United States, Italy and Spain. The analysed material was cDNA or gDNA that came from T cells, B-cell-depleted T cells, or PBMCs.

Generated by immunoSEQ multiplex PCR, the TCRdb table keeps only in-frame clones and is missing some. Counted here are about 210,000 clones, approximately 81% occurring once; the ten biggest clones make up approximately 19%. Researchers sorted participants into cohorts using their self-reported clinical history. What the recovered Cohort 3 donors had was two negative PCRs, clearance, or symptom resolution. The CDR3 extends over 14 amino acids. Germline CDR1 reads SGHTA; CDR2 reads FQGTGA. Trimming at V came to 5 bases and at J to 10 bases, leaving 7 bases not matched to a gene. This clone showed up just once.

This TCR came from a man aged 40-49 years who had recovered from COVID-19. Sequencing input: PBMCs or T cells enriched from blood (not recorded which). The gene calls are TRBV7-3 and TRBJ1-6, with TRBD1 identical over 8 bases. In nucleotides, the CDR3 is TGTGCCAGCAGCAAGACAGGGGACGGCTCACCCCTCCACTTT. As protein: CASSKTGDGSPLHF.